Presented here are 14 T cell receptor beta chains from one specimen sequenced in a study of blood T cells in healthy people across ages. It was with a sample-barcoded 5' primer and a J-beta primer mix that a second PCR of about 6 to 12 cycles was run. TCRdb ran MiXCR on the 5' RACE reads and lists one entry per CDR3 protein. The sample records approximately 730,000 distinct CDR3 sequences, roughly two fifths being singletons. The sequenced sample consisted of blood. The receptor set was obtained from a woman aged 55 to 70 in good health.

Here the CDR3 reads CASREVRAAGANVLTF. Here the CDR3 DNA reads TGTGCCAGCAGGGAGGTCAGGGCCGCTGGGGCCAACGTCCTGACTTTC. The rearrangement links TRBV2 to TRBJ2-6, with D perhaps given as TRBD1 or TRBD2 (5 bases each). V gave up 6 bases and J gave up 2 bases, with 14 bases separating them. The CDR3 totals 16 residues. Germline V lookup: CDR1 SNHLY, CDR2 FYNNEI.

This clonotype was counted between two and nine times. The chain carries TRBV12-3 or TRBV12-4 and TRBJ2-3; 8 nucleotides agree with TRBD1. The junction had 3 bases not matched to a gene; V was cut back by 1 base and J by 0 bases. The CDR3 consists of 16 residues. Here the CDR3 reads CASSLDRQGSTDTQYF. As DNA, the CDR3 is TGTGCCAGCAGTTTAGACAGACAGGGGAGCACAGATACGCAGTATTTT.

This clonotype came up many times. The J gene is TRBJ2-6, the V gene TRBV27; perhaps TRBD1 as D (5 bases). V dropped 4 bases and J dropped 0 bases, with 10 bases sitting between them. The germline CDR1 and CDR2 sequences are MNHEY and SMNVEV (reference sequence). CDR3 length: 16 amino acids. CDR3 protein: CASSSQGVSGANVLTF. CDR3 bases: TGTGCCAGCAGTTCGCAGGGTGTCTCTGGGGCCAACGTCCTGACTTTC.

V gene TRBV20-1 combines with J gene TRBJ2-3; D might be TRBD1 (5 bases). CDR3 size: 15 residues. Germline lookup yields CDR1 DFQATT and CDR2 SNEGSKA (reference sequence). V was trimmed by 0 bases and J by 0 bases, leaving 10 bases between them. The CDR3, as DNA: TGCAGTGCTAGAGATAGGCAGGGCAGCACAGATACGCAGTATTTT. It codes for CSARDRQGSTDTQYF.

CDR3 protein: CASREAGTGINEQYF. In DNA, the CDR3 is TGTGCCAGCAGAGAAGCCGGGACAGGGATCAATGAGCAGTACTTC. The chain employs TRBV13 and TRBJ2-7; 9 positions match TRBD1. The V and J ends lost 6 bases and 7 bases, in that order; junction bases with no gene match: 13. The CDR3 covers 15 residues. The germline V gene has CDR1 PRHDT and CDR2 FYEKMQ (reference sequence).

The CDR3 DNA reads as TGTGCCAGCAGCTTACACGGACAGGGACCTCAAGAGACCCAGTACTTC. Amino acid sequence: CASSLHGQGPQETQYF. The chain uses TRBV11-2 and TRBJ2-5; 8 bases are shared with TRBD1. V gave up 2 bases and J gave up 2 bases; unmatched junction bases: 7. The CDR3 spans 16 residues. Germline CDR1 is SGHAT and CDR2 is FQNNGV. Full variable domain (remainder filled in from reference TRBV11-2 and TRBJ2-5): EAGVAQSPRYKIIEKRQSVAFWCNPISGHATLYWYQQILGQGPKLLIQFQNNGVVDDSQLPKDRFSAERLKGVDSTLKIQPAKLEDSAVYLCASSLHGQGPQETQYFGPGTRLLVL.

This chain's CDR3 is CASSLGRELFF. In DNA, the CDR3 is TGTGCCAGCAGCCTCGGGCGGGAGCTGTTTTTT. The V and J genes are TRBV14 and TRBJ2-2, with D unresolved. Between the trimmed V and J ends, which lost 4 bases and 9 bases, there was a span of 6 bases. The CDR3 covers 11 residues. The germline CDR1 and CDR2 sequences are SGHDN and FVKESK.

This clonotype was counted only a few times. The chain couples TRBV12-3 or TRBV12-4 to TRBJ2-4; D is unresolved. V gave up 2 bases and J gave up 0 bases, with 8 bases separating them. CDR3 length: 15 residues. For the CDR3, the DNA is TGTGCCAGCAGTTTATCGACTGAAGCCAAAAACATTCAGTACTTC. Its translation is CASSLSTEAKNIQYF.

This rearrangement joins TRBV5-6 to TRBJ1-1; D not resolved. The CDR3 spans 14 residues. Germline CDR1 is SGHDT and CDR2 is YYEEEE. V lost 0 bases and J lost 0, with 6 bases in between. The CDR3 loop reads CASSLVSMNTEAFF. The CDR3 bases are TGTGCCAGCAGCTTGGTCAGTATGAACACTGAAGCTTTCTTT.

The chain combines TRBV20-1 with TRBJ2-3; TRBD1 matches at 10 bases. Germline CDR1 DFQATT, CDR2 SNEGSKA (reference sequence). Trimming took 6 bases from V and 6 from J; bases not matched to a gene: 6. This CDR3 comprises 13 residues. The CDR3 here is CSAMTGGRDTQYF. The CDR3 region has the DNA TGCAGTGCCATGACAGGGGGCAGGGATACGCAGTATTTT.

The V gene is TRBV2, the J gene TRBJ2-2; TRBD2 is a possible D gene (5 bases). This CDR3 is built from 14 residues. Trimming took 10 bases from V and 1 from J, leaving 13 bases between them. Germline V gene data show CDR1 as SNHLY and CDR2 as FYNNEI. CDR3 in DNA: TGTGCCAAACGGCCTAGCCAGAACACCGGGGAGCTGTTTTTT. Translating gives CAKRPSQNTGELFF.

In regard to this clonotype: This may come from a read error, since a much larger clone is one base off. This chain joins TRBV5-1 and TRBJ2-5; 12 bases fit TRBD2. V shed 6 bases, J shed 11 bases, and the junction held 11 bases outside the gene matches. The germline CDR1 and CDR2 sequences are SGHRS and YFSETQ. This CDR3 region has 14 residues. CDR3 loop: CASTLAGGPPEQYF. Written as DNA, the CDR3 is TGCGCCAGCACCCTAGCGGGGGGGCCTCCTGAGCAGTACTTC.

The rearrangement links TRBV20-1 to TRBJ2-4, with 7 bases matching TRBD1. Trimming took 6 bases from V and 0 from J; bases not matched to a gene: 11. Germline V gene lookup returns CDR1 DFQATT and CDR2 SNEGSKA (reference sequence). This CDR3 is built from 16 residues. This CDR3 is CSANTDRSVAKNIQYF. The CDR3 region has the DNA TGCAGTGCCAACACGGACAGGAGCGTAGCCAAAAACATTCAGTACTTC.

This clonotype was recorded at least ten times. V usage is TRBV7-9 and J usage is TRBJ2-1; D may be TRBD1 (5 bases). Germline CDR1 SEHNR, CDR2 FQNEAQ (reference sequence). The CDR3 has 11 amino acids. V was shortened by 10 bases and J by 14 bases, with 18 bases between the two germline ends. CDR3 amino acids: CATHDETAKFF. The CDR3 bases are TGTGCCACCCACGATGAGACAGCAAAGTTCTTC.